This TCR beta chain was captured in a study of T cell repertoires in cytomegalovirus infection. The V end was cut by 4 bases, the J end by 5 bases, with 17 bases between. Germline assignment: CDR1 LNHDA and CDR2 SQIVND (reference sequence). CDR3 length: 15 residues. Comment on this clonotype: Its specificity is unknown.

MiXCR was run by TCRdb on the reads, yielding one entry per CDR3 protein. The repertoire has approximately 300,000 distinct CDR3 sequences, about 25% of them found once; the top ten carry 13%. The receptor's source is a human donor in good health (CMV status not recorded). Some clones in this sample may be carry-over from other donors' samples. Source: cultured PBMCs, taken from culture after CMV antigen stimulation. The chain joins TRBV19 to TRBJ2-5; D may be TRBD2 (5 bases). The CDR3 region is CASSRWHPTGETQYF. In nucleotides, the CDR3 is TGTGCCAGTAGTAGGTGGCACCCTACGGGGGAGACCCAGTACTTC.